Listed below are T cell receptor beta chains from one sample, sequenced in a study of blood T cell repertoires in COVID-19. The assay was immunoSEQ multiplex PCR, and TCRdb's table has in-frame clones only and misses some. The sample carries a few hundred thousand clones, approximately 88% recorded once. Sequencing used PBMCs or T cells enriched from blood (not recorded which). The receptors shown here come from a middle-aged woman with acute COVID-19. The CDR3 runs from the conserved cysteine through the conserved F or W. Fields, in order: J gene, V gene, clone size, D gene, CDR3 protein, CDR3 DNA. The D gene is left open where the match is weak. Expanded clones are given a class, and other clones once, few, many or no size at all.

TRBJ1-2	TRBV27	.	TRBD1	CASSLSRVGAGGNYGYTF	TGTGCCAGCAGTTTATCCCGAGTGGGTGCAGGGGGAAACTATGGCTACACCTTC
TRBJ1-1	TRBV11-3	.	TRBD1	CASSSFEQGAEAFF	TGTGCCAGCAGCTCCTTCGAGCAGGGGGCTGAAGCTTTCTTT
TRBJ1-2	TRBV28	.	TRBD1	CASSFRGAYGYTF	TGTGCCAGCAGTTTCAGGGGGGCGTATGGCTACACCTTC
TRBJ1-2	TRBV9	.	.	CASSVDFRETYGYTF	TGTGCCAGCAGCGTAGACTTCCGGGAGACCTATGGCTACACCTTC
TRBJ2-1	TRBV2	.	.	CASSEVGSVSYNEQFF	TGTGCCAGCAGTGAAGTCGGGAGCGTCTCCTACAATGAGCAGTTCTTC
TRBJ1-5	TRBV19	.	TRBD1	CASTGGQGPNQPQHF	TGTGCCAGTACTGGGGGACAGGGGCCCAATCAGCCCCAGCATTTT
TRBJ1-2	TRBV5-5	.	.	CASSLETGYGYTF	TGTGCCAGCAGCTTGGAAACAGGCTATGGCTACACCTTC
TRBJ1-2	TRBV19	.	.	CASRTRGSDYGYTF	TGTGCCTCTCGCACCAGGGGTTCTGACTATGGCTACACCTTC
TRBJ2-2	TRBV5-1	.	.	CASSFIRETGELFF	TGCGCCAGCAGCTTCATCAGGGAAACCGGGGAGCTGTTTTTT
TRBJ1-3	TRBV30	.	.	CAWGPPSGNTIYF	TGTGCCTGGGGCCCTCCCTCTGGAAACACCATATATTTT
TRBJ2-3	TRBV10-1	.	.	CASSESLARTDTQYF	TGCGCCAGCAGTGAGTCGTTAGCCCGGACAGATACGCAGTATTTT
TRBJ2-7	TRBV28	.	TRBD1	CASRTGATYEQYF	TGTGCCAGCAGAACAGGGGCCACCTACGAGCAGTACTTC
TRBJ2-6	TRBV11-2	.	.	CASSTDLSGANVLTF	TGTGCCAGCAGCACAGACCTCTCTGGGGCCAACGTCCTGACTTTC
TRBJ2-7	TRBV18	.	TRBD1	CASSPGQGAPSSSYEQYF	TGTGCCAGCTCTCCCGGACAGGGAGCACCTTCCAGCTCCTACGAGCAGTACTTC
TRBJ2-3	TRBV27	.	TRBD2	CASSFGLAGDTQYF	TGTGCCAGCAGTTTCGGGCTAGCGGGAGACACGCAGTATTTT
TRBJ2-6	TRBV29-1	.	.	CSVATGEDSGANVLTF	TGCAGCGTTGCAACAGGGGAGGACTCTGGGGCCAACGTCCTGACTTTC
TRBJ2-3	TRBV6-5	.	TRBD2	CASSYGGRSTDTQYF	TGTGCCAGCAGTTATGGCGGGAGAAGCACAGATACGCAGTATTTT
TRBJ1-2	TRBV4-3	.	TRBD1	CASSQDMRQGSYGYTF	TGCGCCAGCAGCCAAGATATGAGACAGGGAAGCTATGGCTACACCTTC
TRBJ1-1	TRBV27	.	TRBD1	CASSQPGGIEAFF	TGTGCCAGCAGTCAACCAGGGGGAATTGAAGCTTTCTTT
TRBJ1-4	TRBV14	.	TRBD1	CASSLTGGYEKLFF	TGTGCCAGCAGCCTGACAGGGGGATATGAAAAACTGTTTTTT
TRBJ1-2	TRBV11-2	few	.	CASSYDPAGLTNYGYTF	TGTGCCAGCAGCTACGATCCAGCAGGGCTAACGAACTATGGCTACACCTTC
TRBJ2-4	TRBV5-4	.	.	CASSSVVGVKNIQYF	TGTGCCAGCAGCTCGGTTGTAGGGGTCAAAAACATTCAGTACTTC
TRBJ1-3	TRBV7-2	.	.	CASSLAVTGTGIYF	TGTGCCAGCAGCTTAGCTGTAACTGGAACGGGCATATATTTT
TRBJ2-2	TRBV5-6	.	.	CASQPGPGRHTGELFF	TGTGCCAGCCAACCTGGCCCAGGCAGACACACCGGGGAGCTGTTTTTT
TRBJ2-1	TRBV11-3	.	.	CASSLNERWEQFF	TGTGCCAGCAGCCTGAACGAGCGTTGGGAGCAGTTCTTC
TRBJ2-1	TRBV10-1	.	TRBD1	CASRQGILGEQFF	TGCGCCAGCCGACAGGGGATACTCGGTGAGCAGTTCTTC
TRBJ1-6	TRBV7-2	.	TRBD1	CASSLFWDRENSPLHF	TGTGCCAGCAGCTTATTTTGGGACAGGGAGAACTCACCCCTCCACTTT
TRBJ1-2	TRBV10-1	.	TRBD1	CASRVGDRGREYGYTF	TGCGCCAGCAGGGTTGGGGACAGGGGGCGCGAATATGGCTACACCTTC
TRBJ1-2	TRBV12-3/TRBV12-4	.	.	CASRGQFNYGYTF	TGTGCCAGCAGAGGACAGTTTAACTATGGCTACACCTTC
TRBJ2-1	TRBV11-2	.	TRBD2	CASSLTAGVLLGEQFF	TGTGCCAGCAGCTTAACGGCGGGAGTCCTCCTTGGTGAGCAGTTCTTC
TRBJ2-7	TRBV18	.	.	CASSRQGFEQYF	TGTGCCAGCTCACGTCAGGGTTTCGAGCAGTACTTC
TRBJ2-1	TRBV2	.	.	CASSAGGVVYNEQFF	TGTGCCAGCAGTGCCGGGGGAGTAGTATACAATGAGCAGTTCTTC
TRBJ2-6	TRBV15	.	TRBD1	CATSRDRDGQGLTF	TGTGCCACCAGCAGAGATAGGGACGGACAGGGCCTGACTTTC
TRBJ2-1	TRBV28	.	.	CASGGLNEQFF	TGTGCCAGCGGAGGGCTCAATGAGCAGTTCTTC
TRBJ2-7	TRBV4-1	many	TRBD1	CASSQVTGQSSYEQYF	TGCGCCAGCAGCCAAGTTACGGGACAGAGTTCCTACGAGCAGTACTTC
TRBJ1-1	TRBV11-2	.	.	CASSQWTANTEAFF	TGTGCCAGCAGCCAATGGACAGCAAACACTGAAGCTTTCTTT
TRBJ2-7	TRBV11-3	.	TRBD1	CASSIGQGAYHEQYF	TGTGCCAGCAGCATAGGACAGGGGGCTTACCACGAGCAGTACTTC
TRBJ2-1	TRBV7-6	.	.	CASSQSNNEQFF	TGTGCCAGCAGCCAATCTAACAATGAGCAGTTCTTC
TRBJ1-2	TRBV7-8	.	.	CASSLGISLANYGYTF	TGTGCCAGCAGCTTAGGCATCTCCTTAGCTAACTATGGCTACACCTTC
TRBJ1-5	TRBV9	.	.	CASSVGANSNQPQHF	TGTGCCAGCAGCGTAGGGGCAAATAGCAATCAGCCCCAGCATTTT
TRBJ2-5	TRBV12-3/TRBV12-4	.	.	CASSRGETQYF	TGTGCCAGCAGCCGGGGGGAGACCCAGTACTTC
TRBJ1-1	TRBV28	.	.	CASDTRVKPAVSGFF	TGTGCCAGCGATACTAGAGTTAAACCGGCAGTTTCAGGTTTCTTT
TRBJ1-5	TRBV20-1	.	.	CSASGNRNSNQPQHF	TGCAGTGCTAGTGGAAACAGGAATAGCAATCAGCCCCAGCATTTT
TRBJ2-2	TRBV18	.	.	CASSWGETGELFF	TGTGCCAGCTCCTGGGGAGAGACCGGGGAGCTGTTTTTT
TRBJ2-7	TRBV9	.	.	CASSVGSGSSYEQYF	TGTGCCAGCAGCGTAGGAAGCGGTAGCTCCTACGAGCAGTACTTC
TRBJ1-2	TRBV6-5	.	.	CASMAGLSGYTF	TGTGCCAGCATGGCAGGCCTTTCCGGCTACACCTTC
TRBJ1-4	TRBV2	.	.	CASSLRTTNEKLFF	TGTGCCAGCAGTCTCAGGACAACTAATGAAAAACTGTTTTTT
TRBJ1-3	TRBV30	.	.	CACIQGSGNTIYF	TGTGCCTGCATTCAGGGCTCTGGAAACACCATATATTTT